The present entry profiles one T cell receptor (beta chain) with its context. Trimming shortened V by 6 bases and J by 2 bases, and 10 bases separated the two germline ends. The length of the CDR3 is 14 residues. Germline V CDR1 and CDR2: MNHEY, SVGAGI. The entry originates in a study of shared T cell receptors in the human thymus. Produced via immunoSEQ multiplex PCR; TCRdb's table is partial and in-frame only. Here the sample spans approximately 660,000 clones, around 87% being singletons. These same records also appear under a second study, on human thymus T cells. As that report states: Congenital heart defects were the reason for the corrective surgery that the donors, healthy Finnish infants, were having. Resections from corrective heart surgery provided thymus tissue. Seemingly biased V and J gene usage marked thymic and blood repertoires. Unrelated individuals had highly overlapping thymic repertoires, as reported in related research.

The clonotype originates from a boy in the first two years of life with a congenital heart defect. The chain carries TRBV6-5 and TRBJ1-4; D is unclear. Sequencing used thymocytes. CDR3 bases: TGTGCCAGCAGGCCGGCGGGGACTAATGAAAAACTGTTTTTT. This encodes CASRPAGTNEKLFF.